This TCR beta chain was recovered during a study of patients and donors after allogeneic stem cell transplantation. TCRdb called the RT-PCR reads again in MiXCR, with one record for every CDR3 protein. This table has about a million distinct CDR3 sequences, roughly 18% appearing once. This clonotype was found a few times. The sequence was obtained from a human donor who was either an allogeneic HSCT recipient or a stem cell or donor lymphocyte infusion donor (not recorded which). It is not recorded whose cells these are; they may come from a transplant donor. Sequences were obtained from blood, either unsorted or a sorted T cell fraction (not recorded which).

In DNA, the CDR3 is TGTGCCAGTAGTCGGACAGGGCCTGGGGATAATGAGCAGTTCTTC. Amino acids: CASSRTGPGDNEQFF. This sequence joins TRBV19 and TRBJ2-1, with 8 bases matching TRBD1. CDR1 is LNHDA and CDR2 is SQIVND in the germline V gene (reference sequence). The CDR3 has 15 residues. J was trimmed by 7 bases and V by 5 bases; bases with no gene match: 10.